Detailed here is one T cell receptor beta chain. This entry is derived from a study of technical replicates of blood from four donors. The assay was immunoSEQ multiplex PCR, and TCRdb's table has in-frame clones only and misses some. This sample has 75,000 to 85,000 clones, with almost 96% found just once. Sequencing was performed on T cells isolated from PBMCs. The TCR sequence derives from a human donor in good health.

The CDR3 here is CASKVGQGLGRPQHF. Written as DNA, the CDR3 is TGTGCCAGTAAGGTTGGCCAGGGTTTGGGAAGGCCCCAGCATTTT. The chain couples TRBV19 to TRBJ1-5; TRBD1 might be the D (5 bases). The germline gives CDR1 LNHDA, CDR2 SQIVND (reference sequence). The CDR3 is 15 amino acids. Trimming took off 7 bases at V and 9 bases at J, with 22 bases between the two ends.